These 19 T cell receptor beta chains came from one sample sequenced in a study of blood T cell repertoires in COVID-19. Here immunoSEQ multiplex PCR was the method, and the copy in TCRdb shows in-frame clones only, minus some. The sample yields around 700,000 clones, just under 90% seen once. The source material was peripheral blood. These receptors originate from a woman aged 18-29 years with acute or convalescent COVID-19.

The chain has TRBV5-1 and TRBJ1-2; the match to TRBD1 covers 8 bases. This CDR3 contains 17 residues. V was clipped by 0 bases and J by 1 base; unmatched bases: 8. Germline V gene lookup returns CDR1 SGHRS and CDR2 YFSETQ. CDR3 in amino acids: CASSLALGQGYNYGYTF. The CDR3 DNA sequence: TGCGCCAGCAGCTTGGCCCTCGGACAGGGCTATAACTATGGCTACACCTTC. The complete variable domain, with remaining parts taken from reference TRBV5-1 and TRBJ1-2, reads KAGVTQTPRYLIKTRGQQVTLSCSPISGHRSVSWYQQTPGQGLQFLFEYFSETQRNKGNFPGRFSGRQFSNSRSEMNVSTLELGDSALYLCASSLALGQGYNYGYTFGSGTRLTVV.

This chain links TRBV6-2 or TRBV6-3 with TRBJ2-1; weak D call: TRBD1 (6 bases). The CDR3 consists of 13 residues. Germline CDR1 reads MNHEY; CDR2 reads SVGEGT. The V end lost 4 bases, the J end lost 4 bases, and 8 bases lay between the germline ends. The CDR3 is CASSSGEYNEQFF. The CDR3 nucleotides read TGTGCCAGCAGTTCAGGGGAGTACAATGAGCAGTTCTTC.

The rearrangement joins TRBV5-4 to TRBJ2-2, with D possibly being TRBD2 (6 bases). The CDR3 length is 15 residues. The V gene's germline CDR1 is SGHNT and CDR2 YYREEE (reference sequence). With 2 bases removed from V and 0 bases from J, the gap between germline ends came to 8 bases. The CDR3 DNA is TGTGCCAGCAGCTTCGGGACTTCGAACACCGGGGAGCTGTTTTTT. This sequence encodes CASSFGTSNTGELFF.

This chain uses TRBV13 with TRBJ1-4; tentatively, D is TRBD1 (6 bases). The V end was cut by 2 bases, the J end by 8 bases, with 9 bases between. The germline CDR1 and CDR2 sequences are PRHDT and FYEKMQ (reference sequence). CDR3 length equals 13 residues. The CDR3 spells CASSLSGEEKLFF. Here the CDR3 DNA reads TGTGCCAGCAGCTTATCAGGGGAGGAAAAACTGTTTTTT.

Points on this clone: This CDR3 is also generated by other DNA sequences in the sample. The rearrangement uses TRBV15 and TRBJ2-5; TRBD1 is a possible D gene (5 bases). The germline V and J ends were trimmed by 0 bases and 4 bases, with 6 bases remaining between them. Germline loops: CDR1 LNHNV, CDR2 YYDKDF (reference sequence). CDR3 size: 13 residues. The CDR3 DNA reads TGTGCCACCAGCAGAGACAGGGTAGAGACCCAGTACTTC. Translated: CATSRDRVETQYF.

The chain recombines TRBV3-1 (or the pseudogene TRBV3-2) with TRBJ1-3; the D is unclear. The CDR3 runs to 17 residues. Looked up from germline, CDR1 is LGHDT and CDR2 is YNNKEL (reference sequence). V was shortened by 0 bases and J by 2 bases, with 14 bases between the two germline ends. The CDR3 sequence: CASSQEGGRATGNTIYF. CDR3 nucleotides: TGTGCCAGCAGCCAAGAAGGTGGGAGGGCAACTGGAAACACCATATATTTT.

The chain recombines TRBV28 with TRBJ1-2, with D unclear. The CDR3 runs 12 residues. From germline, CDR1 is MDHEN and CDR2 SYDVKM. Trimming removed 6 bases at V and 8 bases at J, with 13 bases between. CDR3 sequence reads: CASRKPRRGYTF. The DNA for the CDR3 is TGTGCCAGCAGGAAACCGCGCAGGGGCTACACCTTC.

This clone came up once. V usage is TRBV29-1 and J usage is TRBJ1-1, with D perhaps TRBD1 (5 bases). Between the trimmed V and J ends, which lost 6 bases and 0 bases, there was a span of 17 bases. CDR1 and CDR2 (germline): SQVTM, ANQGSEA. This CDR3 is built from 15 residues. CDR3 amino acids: CSVAGEGTMNTEAFF. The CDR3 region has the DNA TGCAGCGTGGCCGGAGAGGGGACTATGAACACTGAAGCTTTCTTT.

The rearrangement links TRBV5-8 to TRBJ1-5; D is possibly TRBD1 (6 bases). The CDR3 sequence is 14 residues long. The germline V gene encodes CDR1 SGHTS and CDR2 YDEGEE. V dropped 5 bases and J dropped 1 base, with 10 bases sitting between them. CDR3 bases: TGTGCCAGCAGTGCACAGGGAAGCAATCAGCCCCAGCATTTT. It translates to CASSAQGSNQPQHF. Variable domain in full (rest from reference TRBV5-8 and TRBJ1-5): EAGVTQSPTHLIKTRGQQATLRCSPISGHTSVYWYQQALGLGLQFLLWYDEGEERNRGNFPPRFSGRQFPNYSSELNVNALELEDSALYLCASSAQGSNQPQHFGDGTRLSIL.

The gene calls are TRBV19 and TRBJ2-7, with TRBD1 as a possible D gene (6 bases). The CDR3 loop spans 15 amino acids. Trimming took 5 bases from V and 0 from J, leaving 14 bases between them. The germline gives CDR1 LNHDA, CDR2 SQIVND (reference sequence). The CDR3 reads CASSLGQGLSYEQYF. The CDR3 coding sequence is TGTGCCAGTAGTCTAGGCCAGGGGCTCTCCTACGAGCAGTACTTC.

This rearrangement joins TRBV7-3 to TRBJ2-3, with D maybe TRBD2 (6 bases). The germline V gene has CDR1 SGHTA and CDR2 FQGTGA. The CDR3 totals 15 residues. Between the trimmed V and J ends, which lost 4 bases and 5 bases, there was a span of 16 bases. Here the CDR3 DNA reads TGTGCCAGCAGCTCGGGACTCTCCGTCGGAGATACGCAGTATTTT. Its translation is CASSSGLSVGDTQYF.

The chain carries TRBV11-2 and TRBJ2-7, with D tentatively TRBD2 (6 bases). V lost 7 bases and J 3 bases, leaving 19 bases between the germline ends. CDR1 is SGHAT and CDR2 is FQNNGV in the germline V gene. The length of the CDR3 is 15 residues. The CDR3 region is CASTWAGRKNYEQYF. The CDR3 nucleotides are TGTGCCAGCACCTGGGCGGGGCGAAAAAACTACGAGCAGTACTTC.

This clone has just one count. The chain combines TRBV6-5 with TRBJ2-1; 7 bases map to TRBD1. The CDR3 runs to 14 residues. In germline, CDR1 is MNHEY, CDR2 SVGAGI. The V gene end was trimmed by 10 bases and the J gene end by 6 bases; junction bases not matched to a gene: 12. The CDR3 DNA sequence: TGTGCCACAGGGGGTACAGGGGAGCTCAATGAGCAGTTCTTC. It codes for CATGGTGELNEQFF.

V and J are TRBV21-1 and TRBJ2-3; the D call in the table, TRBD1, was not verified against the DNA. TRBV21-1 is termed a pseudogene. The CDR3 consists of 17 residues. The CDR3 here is CASSKNPGTGASDTQYF. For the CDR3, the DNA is TGTGCCAGCAGCAAAAACCCCGGGACAGGAGCTTCAGATACGCAGTATTTT.

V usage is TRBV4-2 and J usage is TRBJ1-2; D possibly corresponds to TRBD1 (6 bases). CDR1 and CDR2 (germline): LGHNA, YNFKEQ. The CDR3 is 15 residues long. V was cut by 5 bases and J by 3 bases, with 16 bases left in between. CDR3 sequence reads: CASSDPGTYDYGYTF. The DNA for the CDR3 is TGTGCCAGCAGCGACCCTGGGACATACGACTATGGCTACACCTTC.

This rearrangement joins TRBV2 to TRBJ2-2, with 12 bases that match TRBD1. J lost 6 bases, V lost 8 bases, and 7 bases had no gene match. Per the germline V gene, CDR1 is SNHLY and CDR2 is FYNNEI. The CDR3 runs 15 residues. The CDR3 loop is CASSKGQGASGELFF. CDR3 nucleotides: TGTGCCAGCTCTAAGGGACAGGGGGCTTCCGGGGAGCTGTTTTTT.

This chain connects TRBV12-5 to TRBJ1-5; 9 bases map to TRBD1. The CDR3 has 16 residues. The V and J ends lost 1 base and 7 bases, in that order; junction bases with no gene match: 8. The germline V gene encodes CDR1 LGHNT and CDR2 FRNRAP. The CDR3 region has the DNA TGTGCTAGTGGTTTGGGACCGGGACAGGGTTACCAGCCCCAGCATTTT. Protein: CASGLGPGQGYQPQHF.

CDR3 in amino acids: CASSPDRDQPQHF. DNA of the CDR3: TGTGCCAGCAGCCCTGACAGGGATCAGCCCCAGCATTTT. The genes are TRBV2 and TRBJ1-5; TRBD1 matches 7 bases. The junction had 4 bases not matched to a gene; V was cut back by 6 bases and J by 5 bases. Per the germline V gene, CDR1 is SNHLY and CDR2 is FYNNEI. This CDR3 has 13 amino acids.

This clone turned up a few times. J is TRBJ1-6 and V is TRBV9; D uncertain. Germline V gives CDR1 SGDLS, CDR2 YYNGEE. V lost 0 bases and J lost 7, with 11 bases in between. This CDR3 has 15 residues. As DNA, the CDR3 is TGTGCCAGCAGCGTAGAGGGTACGGGGAATTCACCCCTCCACTTT. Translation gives CASSVEGTGNSPLHF.